A single sample is the source of the 30 T cell receptor beta chains below, sequenced in a study of Ad26.COV2.S vaccination and SARS-CoV-2 variants. Libraries were prepared by immunoSEQ multiplex PCR; TCRdb keeps only in-frame clonotypes and omits some of them. The sample lists over 100,000 clones; roughly 80% were seen once. The source was peripheral blood, collected after recovery from COVID-19. Every receptor here comes from a human donor who had recovered from COVID-19.

The chain uses TRBV5-4 and TRBJ2-5; 9 positions agree with TRBD1. From germline, CDR1 is SGHNT and CDR2 YYREEE (reference sequence). V lost 2 bases and J lost 0; bases outside the gene matches: 8. The CDR3 has 17 residues. The CDR3 DNA sequence: TGTGCCAGCAGCTTTACAGGGGGCTTGGGAAACCAAGAGACCCAGTACTTC. Its translation: CASSFTGGLGNQETQYF.

This chain's CDR3 is CTSSTPPSAGTDTQYF. In nucleotides, the CDR3 is TGCACCAGCAGCACCCCCCCGTCGGCAGGCACAGATACGCAGTATTTT. The rearrangement uses TRBV1 and TRBJ2-3. TRBV1 is noted as a pseudogene. The CDR3 extends over 16 amino acids.

In this sample, this clone turned up a few times. V usage is TRBV12-3 or TRBV12-4 and J usage is TRBJ1-5; no clear D gene. Trimming stripped 5 bases from V and 4 bases from J, with 6 bases between. The CDR3 sequence is 12 residues long. CDR3 region: CASSRLNQPQHF. The DNA for the CDR3 is TGTGCCAGCAGTAGACTAAATCAGCCCCAGCATTTT.

The chain combines TRBV4-3 with TRBJ1-3; D perhaps matches TRBD1 (5 bases). Per germline, CDR1 LGHNA and CDR2 YSLEER. V lost 1 base to trimming and J lost 0 bases, with 7 bases between them. The CDR3 is 15 amino acids. The CDR3 protein is CASSQGQYSGNTIYF. In DNA, the CDR3 is TGCGCCAGCAGCCAAGGACAGTACTCTGGAAACACCATATATTTT.

This clone was recorded only once. The chain couples TRBV9 to TRBJ1-4; a possible D gene is TRBD1 (6 bases). The V end lost 3 bases, the J end lost 3 bases, and 12 bases lay between the germline ends. The CDR3 consists of 15 residues. Germline V gene sequence: CDR1 SGDLS, CDR2 YYNGEE. The chain's CDR3 is CASSDIGTPNEKLFF. CDR3 bases: TGTGCCAGCAGCGACATAGGGACACCTAATGAAAAACTGTTTTTT.

The chain has TRBV12-5 and TRBJ2-2, with 9 bases that match TRBD1. J lost 0 bases, V lost 2 bases, and 4 bases had no gene match. The CDR3 totals 17 residues. Germline V gene lookup returns CDR1 LGHNT and CDR2 FRNRAP. CDR3 amino acids: CASGLSQGATNTGELFF. As DNA, the CDR3 is TGTGCTAGTGGTTTGTCACAGGGGGCTACGAACACCGGGGAGCTGTTTTTT.

This chain joins TRBV11-2 and TRBJ1-2; possible D gene TRBD1, 5 bases. V was cut by 1 base and J by 7 bases, with 19 bases left in between. Germline loops: CDR1 SGHAT, CDR2 FQNNGV. The CDR3 loop spans 16 amino acids. For the CDR3, the DNA is TGTGCCAGCAGCTTAGGTATTGGGGCCGTCGGAGCTGGCTACACCTTC. Encoded protein: CASSLGIGAVGAGYTF.

This sequence joins TRBV6-1 and TRBJ1-3; D remains ambiguous. The CDR3 covers 14 residues. Germline V gene data show CDR1 as MNHNS and CDR2 as SASEGT. Trimming took off 2 bases at V and 0 bases at J, with 5 bases between the two ends. The CDR3 DNA follows: TGTGCCAGCAGTGAAAACATCTCTGGAAACACCATATATTTT. It yields the protein CASSENISGNTIYF.

V usage is TRBV7-2 and J usage is TRBJ2-1; a possible D gene is TRBD2 (6 bases). V was clipped by 0 bases and J by 6 bases, with 15 bases between them. From germline, CDR1 is SGHTA and CDR2 FQGNSA. This CDR3 has 16 amino acids. The CDR3 region is CASSLAEGRFGNEQFF. For the CDR3, the DNA is TGTGCCAGCAGCTTAGCGGAGGGGCGCTTCGGCAATGAGCAGTTCTTC.

This chain joins TRBV6-5 and TRBJ1-5, with D hard to call. The V end was cut by 0 bases, the J end by 7 bases, with 7 bases between. Germline V gene lookup returns CDR1 MNHEY and CDR2 SVGAGI. This CDR3 region has 13 residues. CDR3 DNA sequence: TGTGCCAGCAGTTACTCGATTGGCCAGCCCCAGCATTTT. This gives the protein CASSYSIGQPQHF.

The genes are TRBV4-2 and TRBJ2-7; D not certain. The V gene lost 0 bases and the J gene lost 6 bases, with 9 bases spanning the gap. The CDR3 covers 13 residues. The germline V gene has CDR1 LGHNA and CDR2 YNFKEQ. This chain's CDR3 is CASSQDLRSEQYF. CDR3 DNA sequence: TGTGCCAGCAGCCAAGATCTACGATCCGAGCAGTACTTC.

This chain joins TRBV5-4 and TRBJ2-2; D is perhaps TRBD2 (6 bases). This CDR3 is built from 16 residues. Between the trimmed V and J ends, which lost 3 bases and 4 bases, there was a span of 16 bases. Germline CDR1 SGHNT, CDR2 YYREEE (reference sequence). The CDR3 protein is CASSSSSVRSTGELFF. The CDR3, as DNA: TGTGCCAGCAGCTCGTCTAGCGTTAGGAGCACCGGGGAGCTGTTTTTT.

V usage is TRBV29-1 and J usage is TRBJ1-4; 8 nucleotides match TRBD1. The trim removed 6 bases at V and 2 bases at J, leaving 5 bases unmatched. From germline, CDR1 is SQVTM and CDR2 ANQGSEA. The CDR3 totals 14 residues. The CDR3 nucleotides are TGCAGCGTCGGACGGACAGGGACTAATGAAAAACTGTTTTTT. Translated, it gives CSVGRTGTNEKLFF.

This clone was counted a single time. V gene TRBV3-1 (or the pseudogene TRBV3-2) combines with J gene TRBJ2-7; no clear D. Trimming removed 2 bases at V and 0 bases at J, with 14 bases between. Looked up from germline, CDR1 is LGHDT and CDR2 is YNNKEL (reference sequence). The CDR3 is 16 residues long. DNA for the CDR3: TGTGCCAGCAGCCAAAACCCTATGGGAAGCTCCTACGAGCAGTACTTC. It translates to CASSQNPMGSSYEQYF.

The gene calls are TRBV2 and TRBJ1-6; D is ambiguous. Trimming shortened V by 4 bases and J by 7 bases, and 5 bases separated the two germline ends. This CDR3 spans 12 amino acids. Germline CDR1 and CDR2: SNHLY and FYNNEI. The CDR3 nucleotides are TGTGCCAGCAGTGTACTGAATTCACCCCTCCACTTT. Its translation is CASSVLNSPLHF.

The chain carries TRBV11-2 and TRBJ2-7, with a possible D match to TRBD1 (6 bases). The germline CDR1 and CDR2 sequences are SGHAT and FQNNGV. The CDR3 extends over 15 amino acids. With 4 bases removed from V and 3 bases from J, the gap between germline ends came to 16 bases. This CDR3 reads CASSSDRDIYYEQYF. The DNA for the CDR3 is TGTGCCAGCAGCTCAGACCGGGACATCTACTACGAGCAGTACTTC.

The CDR3 sequence: CASSVGGSNEQFF. The CDR3 DNA is TGCGCCAGCAGTGTGGGGGGTTCAAATGAGCAGTTCTTC. The V gene is TRBV10-1, the J gene TRBJ2-1, with TRBD2 as a possible D gene (6 bases). Per the germline V gene, CDR1 is WNHNN and CDR2 is SYGVQD (reference sequence). Between the trimmed V and J ends, which lost 4 bases and 7 bases, there was a span of 11 bases. There are 13 residues in the CDR3.

The chain recombines TRBV5-4 with TRBJ2-7; the D gene could be TRBD1 or TRBD2 (6 bases each). Trimming removed 4 bases from V and 5 bases from J, with 16 bases in between. The CDR3 length is 14 residues. The germline V gene encodes CDR1 SGHNT and CDR2 YYREEE (reference sequence). CDR3 nucleotide sequence: TGTGCCAGCAGCCTAGTTTCGGGGGCGGACGAGCAGTACTTC. Translating gives CASSLVSGADEQYF.

The chain carries TRBV19 and TRBJ2-3, with 7 bases aligning to TRBD1. The germline gives CDR1 LNHDA, CDR2 SQIVND (reference sequence). The CDR3 has 15 amino acids. V lost 6 bases and J lost 4; bases outside the gene matches: 10. The CDR3 bases are TGTGCCAGTAGAAGGGTACAGGGGAGTCCAGATACGCAGTATTTT. Translation: CASRRVQGSPDTQYF.

This chain's CDR3 is CSAGAGTGVEQYF. CDR3 coding DNA: TGCAGCGCTGGGGCTGGGACAGGGGTCGAGCAGTACTTC. The genes are TRBV29-1 and TRBJ2-7; 10 nucleotides agree with TRBD1. Germline V CDR1 and CDR2: SQVTM, ANQGSEA. The J segment lost 6 bases and the V segment lost 7 bases, leaving 9 bases of the junction unmatched. The CDR3 consists of 13 residues.

This sequence joins TRBV9 and TRBJ2-1; TRBD1 is a possible D gene (6 bases). The ends were cut back, 3 bases at V and 4 bases at J, with 20 bases in the middle. Germline values: CDR1 SGDLS, CDR2 YYNGEE. The CDR3 extends over 17 amino acids. This chain's CDR3 is CASSGSRTAQTYNEQFF. DNA for the CDR3: TGTGCCAGCAGCGGATCGCGGACAGCCCAAACATACAATGAGCAGTTCTTC. The whole variable domain, remainder taken from reference TRBV9 and TRBJ2-1, is DSGVTQTPKHLITATGQRVTLRCSPRSGDLSVYWYQQSLDQGLQFLIQYYNGEERAKGNILERFSAQQFPDLHSELNLSSLELGDSALYFCASSGSRTAQTYNEQFFGPGTRLTVL.

V gene TRBV2 combines with J gene TRBJ2-7; 9 bases line up with TRBD1. CDR3 size: 14 residues. With 8 bases clipped from V and 6 bases from J, the junction kept 11 bases outside the gene matches. Germline lookup yields CDR1 SNHLY and CDR2 FYNNEI. The CDR3 bases are TGTGCCAGCTCCCTCCGGGACAGGGTATCCGAGCAGTACTTC. Residues: CASSLRDRVSEQYF.

This clone has just one count. The rearrangement links TRBV19 to TRBJ1-2; possibly TRBD1 for D (6 bases). Per the germline V gene, CDR1 is LNHDA and CDR2 is SQIVND (reference sequence). V was shortened by 6 bases and J by 8 bases, with 22 bases between the two germline ends. This CDR3 has 15 residues. The CDR3: CASRRATSQGAGYTF. CDR3 nucleotides: TGTGCCAGTAGGCGGGCGACGTCACAGGGCGCCGGCTACACCTTC.

This clone was recorded a few times. V usage is TRBV2 and J usage is TRBJ2-5; TRBD2 matches at 10 bases. Trimming took 5 bases from V and 2 from J; bases not matched to a gene: 2. This CDR3 has 14 residues. Germline V gene sequence: CDR1 SNHLY, CDR2 FYNNEI. DNA of the CDR3: TGTGCCAGCAGTTCAGCGGGGGGGCAAGAGACCCAGTACTTC. Protein: CASSSAGGQETQYF.

The V and J genes are TRBV6-5 and TRBJ1-6, with TRBD1 as a possible D gene (5 bases). The CDR3 is 16 amino acids. The germline V and J ends were trimmed by 1 base and 5 bases, with 12 bases remaining between them. CDR1 and CDR2 from the germline V gene are MNHEY and SVGAGI. The CDR3 coding sequence is TGTGCCAGCAGTTACTTTGGGGGATCCCATAATTCACCCCTCCACTTT. Protein: CASSYFGGSHNSPLHF.

This clone was seen a few times. The chain employs TRBV9 and TRBJ1-6; unclear D gene. The V end lost 4 bases, the J end lost 8 bases, and 10 bases lay between the germline ends. Germline assignment: CDR1 SGDLS and CDR2 YYNGEE. The CDR3 consists of 13 residues. DNA of the CDR3: TGTGCCAGCAGCCGAGAGACGCATTCACCCCTCCACTTT. Amino acids: CASSRETHSPLHF.

V is TRBV30 and J is TRBJ1-1; TRBD1 might be the D (5 bases). V lost 5 bases to trimming and J lost 2 bases, with 12 bases between them. There are 13 residues in the CDR3. Germline CDR1 reads GTSNPN; CDR2 reads SVGIG (reference sequence). The CDR3 is CAWGARSNTEAFF. CDR3 sequence (DNA): TGTGCCTGGGGGGCCAGATCAAACACTGAAGCTTTCTTT.

J is TRBJ1-5 and V is TRBV15, with a weak D call TRBD1 (5 bases). V dropped 0 bases and J dropped 11 bases, with 14 bases sitting between them. The V gene's germline CDR1 is LNHNV and CDR2 YYDKDF (reference sequence). The CDR3 consists of 14 residues. CDR3 sequence (DNA): TGTGCCACCAGCAGAGACAAGGGACCTTGGGCCCAGCATTTT. Translating gives CATSRDKGPWAQHF.

This clone was found a few times. This chain connects TRBV19 to TRBJ2-4; D possibly corresponds to TRBD1 (6 bases). V lost 4 bases and J 0 bases, leaving 10 bases between the germline ends. The CDR3 extends over 15 amino acids. Germline V gives CDR1 LNHDA, CDR2 SQIVND (reference sequence). The CDR3 DNA is TGTGCCAGTAGTAGGGACATACTAGCCAAAAACATTCAGTACTTC. Its translation is CASSRDILAKNIQYF.

This chain joins TRBV2 and TRBJ2-7, with unresolved D. Deletions cut 1 base from V and 4 bases from J, with 8 bases between. Germline CDR1 SNHLY, CDR2 FYNNEI. This CDR3 region has 13 residues. CDR3 amino acids: CASSEGPWYEQYF. Here the CDR3 DNA reads TGTGCCAGCAGTGAAGGGCCCTGGTACGAGCAGTACTTC.